Shown below are 6 T cell receptor beta chains from a single sample sequenced in a study of Ad26.COV2.S vaccination and SARS-CoV-2 variants. Assay used: immunoSEQ multiplex PCR; TCRdb lists only in-frame clones, some missing. The repertoire holds about 350,000 clones, 88% seen once, with 6.4% in the top ten. The sample's treatment: around 19 received Ad26.COV2.S at low or high dose, single or two shots; a few received placebo; per-sample allocation not given. Sampling happened 63 days after the first vaccine or placebo injection. The source material was peripheral blood, sampled in a trial of Ad26.COV2.S vaccine versus placebo. All receptors derive from a person aged 18-60 years who received the Ad26.COV2.S COVID-19 vaccine or a placebo.

The chain combines TRBV27 with TRBJ1-2; 11 bases line up with TRBD1. The CDR3 runs 15 residues. The junction had 7 bases not matched to a gene; V was cut back by 7 bases and J by 3 bases. Germline CDR1 MNHEY, CDR2 SMNVEV (reference sequence). CDR3 in amino acids: CASKRTGGRHYGYTF. CDR3 DNA sequence: TGTGCCAGCAAGAGGACAGGGGGCAGGCACTATGGCTACACCTTC.

V usage is TRBV5-1 and J usage is TRBJ2-5; 10 bases line up with TRBD2. J was trimmed by 7 bases and V by 1 base; bases with no gene match: 7. Germline V gene sequence: CDR1 SGHRS, CDR2 YFSETQ. CDR3 length equals 15 residues. CDR3 in amino acids: CASSLPVAGGPTQYF. The CDR3 DNA reads as TGCGCCAGCAGCTTGCCCGTAGCGGGGGGCCCGACCCAGTACTTC.

The V and J genes are TRBV3-1 (or the pseudogene TRBV3-2) and TRBJ2-1; D unclear. The CDR3 is made up of 12 amino acids. V lost 6 bases and J 6 bases, leaving 9 bases between the germline ends. Germline CDR1 reads LGHDT; CDR2 reads YNNKEL (reference sequence). The CDR3 spells CASRTLSNEQFF. CDR3 nucleotide sequence: TGTGCCAGCAGGACCCTAAGCAATGAGCAGTTCTTC.

This rearrangement joins TRBV11-1 to TRBJ1-1; 9 bases are a match to TRBD1. Germline V lookup: CDR1 SGHAT, CDR2 FQDESV (reference sequence). The CDR3 length is 16 residues. After removal of 5 bases from V and 0 bases from J, the junction contained 7 bases not matched to a gene. CDR3: CASSPHRGRMNTEAFF. The CDR3 DNA reads as TGTGCCAGCAGCCCGCACAGGGGGCGGATGAACACTGAAGCTTTCTTT. Together with reference TRBV11-1 and TRBJ1-1, the CDR3 gives the full variable domain: EAEVAQSPRYKITEKSQAVAFWCDPISGHATLYWYRQILGQGPELLVQFQDESVVDDSQLPKDRFSAERLKGVDSTLKIQPAELGDSAMYLCASSPHRGRMNTEAFFGQGTRLTVV.

The CDR3 region is CASSQTLAVQETQYF. CDR3 sequence (DNA): TGTGCCAGCAGCCAAACTTTAGCGGTCCAAGAGACCCAGTACTTC. This chain connects TRBV7-7 to TRBJ2-5, with D possibly matching TRBD2 (6 bases). The CDR3 is made up of 15 amino acids. Germline V lookup: CDR1 SSHAT, CDR2 FNYEAQ (reference sequence). The V end was cut by 5 bases, the J end by 1 base, with 14 bases between.

The genes are TRBV7-9 and TRBJ1-1; D is unresolved. The CDR3 length is 12 residues. The germline CDR1 and CDR2 sequences are SEHNR and FQNEAQ (reference sequence). Between the trimmed V and J ends, which lost 4 bases and 1 base, there was a span of 4 bases. The CDR3 region is CASSWANTEAFF. CDR3 bases: TGTGCCAGCAGCTGGGCGAACACTGAAGCTTTCTTT.